Sequencing of this T cell receptor (beta chain) was carried out in a study of shared clonotypes between healthy human individuals. Broader study findings: An expected dependence of interdonor clonotype sharing on sequencing depth was noted. Rarefaction gave evidence that sorted-subset sequencing remained incomplete despite large depth.

Points on this clone: No antigen is known for it.

Donors comprised only Caucasian adults living in Nashville, Tennessee. Subsets obtained from CD4+ cells comprised CD45RA+ naive and CD45RA-negative memory cells. TCRdb's table, derived via immunoSEQ multiplex PCR, lists solely in-frame clones and lacks some. The table includes millions of clones, more than 80% detected once. Trimming took off 9 bases at V and 8 bases at J, with 11 bases between the two ends. The germline V gene has CDR1 LNHNV and CDR2 YYDKDF (reference sequence). CDR3 length: 11 amino acids. The sequence derives from a man in his late teens or twenties in good health. Some clones in this sample may be carry-over from other donors' samples. The chain carries TRBV15 and TRBJ2-4; D is possibly TRBD2 (6 bases). Sequenced: naive CD4+ T cells from PBMCs. As to subset: CD45RA+ positively selected. The CDR3 DNA follows: TGTGCCACTGGGGGGAAGGACATTCAGTACTTC. Translation gives CATGGKDIQYF.